The 32 T cell receptor beta chains given below trace back to one sample, sequenced in a study of blood T cell repertoires in COVID-19 (dated by TCRdb to the early 2020s). The library was generated by the immunoSEQ multiplex PCR assay. TCRdb mirrors the immuneACCESS table, restricted to in-frame sequences. Some clones are absent from its copies; in checked studies, under half trace to an unresolved V gene, and the reason for the others is unknown. This sample holds around 500,000 clones; approximately 87% were observed only once. The ten top clones hold 1.8% of the sample. The sequenced material came from PBMCs or T cells enriched from blood (not recorded which). These receptors originate from a woman aged 40 to 55 who had recovered from COVID-19.

This rearrangement joins TRBV6-1 to TRBJ1-4; D is perhaps TRBD1 (6 bases). Between the trimmed V and J ends, which lost 7 bases and 0 bases, there was a span of 9 bases. The CDR3 covers 14 residues. From germline, CDR1 is MNHNS and CDR2 SASEGT. In nucleotides, the CDR3 is TGTGCCAGCACGAACAGGGCAACTAATGAAAAACTGTTTTTT. Its protein product is CASTNRATNEKLFF.

V usage is TRBV20-1 and J usage is TRBJ2-4; possible D gene TRBD1, 5 bases. CDR1 is DFQATT, CDR2 SNEGSKA, per germline (reference sequence). The CDR3 contains 14 residues. Trimming pared 3 bases from V and 2 bases from J, leaving 11 bases between. The DNA for the CDR3 is TGCAGTGCTAGTGGGGCCGTTTCCAAAAACATTCAGTACTTC. Translating gives CSASGAVSKNIQYF.

This chain uses TRBV5-1 with TRBJ2-1, with TRBD2 matching 7 bases. CDR1 is SGHRS, CDR2 YFSETQ, per germline. Germline trimming cut 0 bases from V and 0 bases from J; bases unmatched to any gene: 3. CDR3 length: 16 amino acids. Written as DNA, the CDR3 is TGCGCCAGCAGCTTGGGGGACTATAACTCCTACAATGAGCAGTTCTTC. Translating it yields CASSLGDYNSYNEQFF.

The chain has TRBV19 and TRBJ2-1; TRBD1 agrees at 10 bases. The CDR3 length is 14 residues. J was trimmed by 9 bases and V by 5 bases; bases with no gene match: 7. Germline values: CDR1 LNHDA, CDR2 SQIVND (reference sequence). CDR3 sequence: CASSPDRGSGEQFF. The DNA for the CDR3 is TGTGCCAGTAGTCCGGACAGGGGGTCAGGTGAGCAGTTCTTC.

The chain uses TRBV11-2 and TRBJ1-2; no firm D call. The CDR3 is 16 residues long. The germline V and J ends were trimmed by 5 bases and 4 bases, with 20 bases remaining between them. Germline V gene lookup returns CDR1 SGHAT and CDR2 FQNNGV. CDR3 coding DNA: TGTGCCAGCAGCAACCCCCCAGGCCGAGCCATCTATGGCTACACCTTC. Translation gives CASSNPPGRAIYGYTF.

This clone came up once. The rearrangement uses TRBV5-3 and TRBJ1-5; no clear D. TRBV5-3 is flagged as an ORF with uncertain function. Trimming took off 1 base at V and 11 bases at J, with 7 bases between the two ends. This CDR3 is 11 amino acids long. CDR3 coding DNA: TGTGCCAGAAGCTTGTTCGAGGCCCAGCATTTT. This sequence encodes CARSLFEAQHF.

V usage is TRBV11-3 and J usage is TRBJ2-1, with 11 bases identical to TRBD1. In germline, CDR1 is SGHNT, CDR2 YENEEA. Germline trimming cut 1 base from V and 7 bases from J; bases unmatched to any gene: 6. The CDR3 loop spans 16 amino acids. CDR3 region: CASSLAGTGGLNEQFF. The CDR3, as DNA: TGTGCCAGCAGCTTAGCAGGGACAGGGGGATTGAATGAGCAGTTCTTC.

The chain couples TRBV19 to TRBJ1-5; D gene ambiguous. The CDR3 is 14 amino acids. From germline, CDR1 is LNHDA and CDR2 SQIVND (reference sequence). The ends were cut back, 4 bases at V and 1 base at J, with 8 bases in the middle. CDR3 DNA: TGTGCCAGTAGTACCAGGATGAGCAATCAGCCCCAGCATTTT. Translated: CASSTRMSNQPQHF.

This clone was detected once. The gene calls are TRBV4-1 and TRBJ2-7, with TRBD2 matching over 7 bases. After removal of 1 base from V and 0 bases from J, the junction contained 6 bases not matched to a gene. Germline lookup yields CDR1 MGHRA and CDR2 YSYEKL. This CDR3 region has 16 residues. The CDR3 spells CASSQGWLADSYEQYF. CDR3 nucleotides: TGCGCCAGCAGCCAAGGATGGCTAGCGGACTCCTACGAGCAGTACTTC.

The chain employs TRBV18 and TRBJ2-2; 9 bases are shared with TRBD1. This CDR3 comprises 15 residues. J gave up 4 bases and V 2 bases, and 2 bases lay outside the gene matches. Per the germline V gene, CDR1 is KGHSH and CDR2 is LQKENI. The CDR3 protein is CASSPGTGTTGELFF. The DNA of the CDR3 is TGTGCCAGCTCACCAGGGACAGGGACCACCGGGGAGCTGTTTTTT.

The CDR3 spells CASSLVVRRSSYNEQFF. The CDR3 nucleotides read TGTGCCAGCAGCTTGGTAGTACGGAGAAGCTCCTACAATGAGCAGTTCTTC. The chain is built from TRBV5-5 and TRBJ2-1; D is unclear. V lost 0 bases to trimming and J lost 0 bases, with 13 bases between them. The CDR3 covers 17 residues. Germline V gene data show CDR1 as SGHKS and CDR2 as YYEKEE (reference sequence).

V and J are TRBV29-1 and TRBJ2-7; maybe TRBD1 (8 bases). The germline gives CDR1 SQVTM, CDR2 ANQGSEA. V was cut by 4 bases and J by 3 bases, with 13 bases left in between. This CDR3 contains 13 residues. The CDR3 DNA reads TGCAGCGTTGGACAGGGGAGGGGCTACGAGCAGTACTTC. Translating gives CSVGQGRGYEQYF.

This chain links TRBV12-3 or TRBV12-4 with TRBJ1-4; perhaps TRBD1 as D (6 bases). The CDR3 sequence is 13 residues long. V was cut by 6 bases and J by 8 bases, with 13 bases left in between. CDR3 in amino acids: CASSSGVGEKLFF. CDR3 nucleotides: TGTGCCAGCAGCTCAGGGGTCGGGGAAAAACTGTTTTTT.

The chain combines TRBV7-2 with TRBJ1-2; possibly TRBD1 for D (5 bases). The germline V and J ends were trimmed by 6 bases and 1 base, with 15 bases remaining between them. CDR1 and CDR2 from the germline V gene are SGHTA and FQGNSA. The CDR3 length is 15 residues. The CDR3 nucleotides are TGTGCCAGCAGTCTTCGGGGGGGAATTAACTATGGCTACACCTTC. This sequence encodes CASSLRGGINYGYTF.

The chain joins TRBV19 to TRBJ2-3; 10 nucleotides align to TRBD2. V was clipped by 8 bases and J by 6 bases; unmatched bases: 14. Germline assignment: CDR1 LNHDA and CDR2 SQIVND (reference sequence). The CDR3 is made up of 16 amino acids. The CDR3 sequence: CASDSPAGGPRDTQYF. The CDR3, as DNA: TGTGCCAGTGATAGCCCAGCGGGGGGGCCGAGGGATACGCAGTATTTT.

The chain employs TRBV7-9 and TRBJ2-7; 8 positions agree with TRBD1. The CDR3 totals 15 residues. Germline V gives CDR1 SEHNR, CDR2 FQNEAQ (reference sequence). The V and J ends lost 4 bases and 0 bases, in that order; junction bases with no gene match: 5. The CDR3 DNA reads as TGTGCCAGCAGCTATACCGGGACAGGCTCCTACGAGCAGTACTTC. It translates to CASSYTGTGSYEQYF.

This clone was observed once. The chain couples TRBV7-9 to TRBJ2-1; 9 positions agree with TRBD1. Trimming took 7 bases from V and 7 from J; bases not matched to a gene: 17. Germline lookup yields CDR1 SEHNR and CDR2 FQNEAQ (reference sequence). CDR3 size: 17 residues. CDR3 nucleotides: TGTGCCAGCAACACCTTGGGATCGGGACAGGGCGTGAATGAGCAGTTCTTC. Its protein is CASNTLGSGQGVNEQFF.

CDR3 nucleotide sequence: TGCGCCAGCAGTGATATCGGAGAGACCCAGTACTTC. Translation gives CASSDIGETQYF. The chain couples TRBV10-2 to TRBJ2-5, with no clear D. The CDR3 loop spans 12 amino acids. V lost 3 bases to trimming and J lost 4 bases, with 6 bases between them. Germline V gene data show CDR1 as WSHSY and CDR2 as SAAADI.

The V gene is TRBV5-1, the J gene TRBJ2-1; TRBD1 aligns across 9 bases. The CDR3 runs to 15 residues. CDR1 is SGHRS, CDR2 YFSETQ, per germline. The V and J ends lost 0 bases and 5 bases, in that order; junction bases with no gene match: 3. This chain's CDR3 is CASSLGTGENNEQFF. In DNA form, the CDR3 reads TGCGCCAGCAGCTTGGGGACAGGGGAAAACAATGAGCAGTTCTTC.

The rearrangement uses TRBV6-1 and TRBJ2-5; tentatively, D is TRBD2 (5 bases). This CDR3 comprises 14 residues. The ends were cut back, 2 bases at V and 1 base at J, with 8 bases in the middle. CDR1 is MNHNS, CDR2 SASEGT, per germline. The CDR3 region has the DNA TGTGCCAGCAGTGAACCGGGATTCCAAGAGACCCAGTACTTC. Translated, it gives CASSEPGFQETQYF.

J is TRBJ1-1 and V is TRBV2; D unresolved. Germline V gives CDR1 SNHLY, CDR2 FYNNEI. The CDR3 totals 14 residues. V was shortened by 4 bases and J by 1 base, with 10 bases between the two germline ends. Here the CDR3 DNA reads TGTGCCAGCAGTGCCCTGGGCACGAACACTGAAGCTTTCTTT. Its protein is CASSALGTNTEAFF.

This chain joins TRBV7-6 and TRBJ1-1, with no clear D. Germline-derived CDR1 and CDR2 are SGHVS and FNYEAQ. Trimming shortened V by 0 bases and J by 1 base, and 6 bases separated the two germline ends. There are 14 residues in the CDR3. DNA for the CDR3: TGTGCCAGCAGCTTAGCGCGAACGAACACTGAAGCTTTCTTT. Amino acids: CASSLARTNTEAFF.

The chain is built from TRBV29-1 and TRBJ2-1; 7 bases are a match to TRBD2. The CDR3 spans 14 residues. With V trimmed by 0 bases and J by 9 bases, 8 bases remained unmatched. Germline CDR1 reads SQVTM; CDR2 reads ANQGSEA. The CDR3 is CSVEERDYRGEQFF. CDR3 DNA: TGCAGCGTTGAAGAAAGGGACTATCGGGGTGAGCAGTTCTTC.

The V gene is TRBV4-3, the J gene TRBJ1-3; no definite D call. The CDR3 contains 16 residues. Germline lookup yields CDR1 LGHNA and CDR2 YSLEER. Deletions cut 0 bases from V and 0 bases from J, with 9 bases between. The CDR3 nucleotides are TGCGCCAGCAGCCAAGACTTCTCGAGCTCTGGAAACACCATATATTTT. This encodes CASSQDFSSSGNTIYF.

The chain uses TRBV10-3 and TRBJ1-4; D is unclear. CDR1 and CDR2 (germline): ENHRY, SYGVKD. The V end lost 2 bases, the J end lost 7 bases, and 14 bases lay between the germline ends. This CDR3 has 15 amino acids. The CDR3 reads CAISERNSGPEKLFF. The CDR3 DNA reads as TGTGCCATCAGTGAGCGTAACAGTGGCCCTGAAAAACTGTTTTTT.

The gene calls are TRBV7-2 and TRBJ1-5; possibly TRBD1 for D (6 bases). The CDR3 extends over 16 amino acids. Germline CDR1 and CDR2: SGHTA and FQGNSA. V lost 5 bases and J lost 0, with 14 bases in between. The CDR3 loop reads CASSIWGPPSNQPQHF. DNA for the CDR3: TGTGCCAGCAGCATATGGGGGCCTCCTAGCAATCAGCCCCAGCATTTT.

J is TRBJ1-2 and V is TRBV19; 7 bases are a match to TRBD1. The CDR3 spans 14 residues. CDR1 and CDR2 (germline): LNHDA, SQIVND (reference sequence). V lost 8 bases, J lost 4 bases, and 10 bases stayed unmatched. The CDR3 region is CASSKTGMGYGYTF. CDR3 DNA sequence: TGTGCCAGTTCTAAGACAGGGATGGGCTATGGCTACACCTTC.

The chain recombines TRBV4-3 with TRBJ2-6, with 7 positions matching TRBD2. Germline V gene sequence: CDR1 LGHNA, CDR2 YSLEER. There are 16 residues in the CDR3. Losses at the gene ends were 6 bases for V and 0 bases for J; bases not matched to a gene: 5. The CDR3 spells CASRGGTYSGANVLTF. The CDR3 coding sequence is TGCGCCAGCAGGGGAGGGACTTACTCTGGGGCCAACGTCCTGACTTTC.

The V call is TRBV4-3, the J call TRBJ1-2; 7 bases line up with TRBD1. The CDR3 length is 15 residues. CDR1 and CDR2 from the germline V gene are LGHNA and YSLEER. V lost 3 bases and J lost 3; bases outside the gene matches: 7. CDR3 protein: CASSHTTDRDYGYTF. The CDR3 coding sequence is TGCGCCAGCAGCCATACGACCGACAGGGACTATGGCTACACCTTC.

This chain connects TRBV6-6 to TRBJ2-7, with TRBD1 identical over 8 bases. CDR1 is MNHNY and CDR2 is SVGAGI in the germline V gene (reference sequence). V trimming: 5 bases; J trimming: 7 bases; junction bases outside the gene matches: 13. The CDR3 contains 15 residues. The CDR3 DNA follows: TGTGCCAGCAGTCCCCCCGGGACAGGAGTAAGGGAGCAGTACTTC. Encoded protein: CASSPPGTGVREQYF.

This rearrangement joins TRBV29-1 to TRBJ1-2, with 10 bases fitting TRBD1. This CDR3 is 14 amino acids long. V shed 3 bases, J shed 4 bases, and the junction held 5 bases outside the gene matches. Per germline, CDR1 SQVTM and CDR2 ANQGSEA. CDR3 sequence reads: CSVEGTGELYGYTF. The CDR3 bases are TGCAGCGTTGAGGGGACAGGGGAGCTCTATGGCTACACCTTC.

This chain connects TRBV6-5 to TRBJ1-6; D ambiguous. CDR3 length: 15 amino acids. Germline lookup yields CDR1 MNHEY and CDR2 SVGAGI. V lost 7 bases, J lost 5 bases, and 15 bases lay in between. CDR3 amino acids: CASTPARGNNSPLHF. The CDR3 DNA reads as TGTGCCAGCACCCCCGCGCGGGGAAATAATTCACCCCTCCACTTT.